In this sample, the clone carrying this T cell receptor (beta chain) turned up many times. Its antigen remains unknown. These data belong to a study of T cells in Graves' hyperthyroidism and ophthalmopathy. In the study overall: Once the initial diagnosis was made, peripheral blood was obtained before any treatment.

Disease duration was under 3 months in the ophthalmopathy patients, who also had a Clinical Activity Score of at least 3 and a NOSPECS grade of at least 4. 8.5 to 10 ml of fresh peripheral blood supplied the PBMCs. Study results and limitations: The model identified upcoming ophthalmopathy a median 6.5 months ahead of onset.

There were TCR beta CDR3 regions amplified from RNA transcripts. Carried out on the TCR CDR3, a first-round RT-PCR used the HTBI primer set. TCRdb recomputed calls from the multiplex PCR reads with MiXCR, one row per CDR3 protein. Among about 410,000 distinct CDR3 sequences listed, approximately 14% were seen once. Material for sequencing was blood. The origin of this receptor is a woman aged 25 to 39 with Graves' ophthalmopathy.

The CDR3 nucleotides read TGTGCCAGCAGTCTTCTGGGACAGGCGGGGGTAAACACTGAAGCTTTCTTT. Residues: CASSLLGQAGVNTEAFF. The rearrangement joins TRBV2 to TRBJ1-1, with TRBD1 identical over 8 bases. The CDR3 loop spans 17 amino acids. V lost 5 bases to trimming and J lost 2 bases; unmatched junction nucleotides: 13. Germline V gives CDR1 SNHLY, CDR2 FYNNEI.